One and the same sample provided the 25 T cell receptor beta chains below, sequenced in a study of cytomegalovirus exposure and HLA in healthy donors. It was with 60 Vbeta and 13 Jbeta primers that the PCR ran. TCRdb keeps only in-frame clones here, not all; method: immunoSEQ multiplex PCR. The sample yields some 100,000 clones, 85% to 90% seen once. Sequenced material: PBMCs. Receptors were obtained from a man aged 25-45 years in good health and CMV-seronegative.

V and J are TRBV30 and TRBJ2-1; 15 bases fit TRBD2. Germline V CDR1 and CDR2: GTSNPN, SVGIG (reference sequence). Trimming at V came to 1 base and at J to 7 bases, leaving 5 bases not matched to a gene. CDR3 length: 16 residues. CDR3 loop: CAWSARTSGGGNEQFF. Here the CDR3 DNA reads TGTGCCTGGAGTGCCCGGACTAGCGGGGGGGGAAATGAGCAGTTCTTC. Filled out from reference TRBV30 and TRBJ2-1, the complete variable domain reads SQTIHQWPATLVQPVGSPLSLECTVEGTSNPNLYWYRQAAGRGLQLLFYSVGIGQISSEVPQNLSASRPQDRQFILSSKKLLLSDSGFYLCAWSARTSGGGNEQFFGPGTRLTVL.

Points on this clone: Other DNA sequences in this specimen translate into the identical CDR3. J is TRBJ1-1 and V is TRBV9, with TRBD1 matching 7 bases. The CDR3 contains 15 residues. Germline CDR1 and CDR2: SGDLS and YYNGEE. V lost 4 bases, J lost 1 base, and 7 bases stayed unmatched. This CDR3 reads CASSPRQGSNTEAFF. CDR3 DNA sequence: TGTGCCAGCAGCCCACGACAGGGTTCGAACACTGAAGCTTTCTTT.

The V and J genes are TRBV29-1 and TRBJ2-7, with D unresolved. This CDR3 has 12 amino acids. CDR1 and CDR2 (germline): SQVTM, ANQGSEA. V was clipped by 1 base and J by 1 base, with 5 bases between them. DNA of the CDR3: TGCAGCGTTGAAGCTCAGTCCTACGAGCAGTACTTC. This encodes CSVEAQSYEQYF.

V is TRBV5-4 and J is TRBJ2-3; D is undetermined. Germline V gives CDR1 SGHNT, CDR2 YYREEE (reference sequence). V lost 1 base to trimming and J lost 4 bases, with 10 bases between them. The CDR3 totals 14 residues. The DNA for the CDR3 is TGTGCCAGCAGCTTGAGGAGTCCCCCAGATACGCAGTATTTT. Translation: CASSLRSPPDTQYF. The full variable domain, its missing parts supplied by reference TRBV5-4 and TRBJ2-3, is ETGVTQSPTHLIKTRGQQVTLRCSSQSGHNTVSWYQQALGQGPQFIFQYYREEENGRGNFPPRFSGLQFPNYSSELNVNALELDDSALYLCASSLRSPPDTQYFGPGTRLTVL.

The genes are TRBV29-1 and TRBJ2-5, with 8 nucleotides matching TRBD2. V gave up 6 bases and J gave up 2 bases; unmatched junction bases: 14. The CDR3 has 16 residues. Germline V CDR1 and CDR2: SQVTM, ANQGSEA. The CDR3 sequence: CSVPRRGGIIQETQYF. The CDR3 DNA follows: TGCAGCGTCCCCCGTCGGGGGGGGATAATACAAGAGACCCAGTACTTC. The whole variable domain, remainder taken from reference TRBV29-1 and TRBJ2-5, is SAVISQKPSRDICQRGTSLTIQCQVDSQVTMMFWYRQQPGQSLTLIATANQGSEATYESGFVIDKFPISRPNLTFSTLTVSNMSPEDSSIYLCSVPRRGGIIQETQYFGPGTRLLVL.

The chain joins TRBV27 to TRBJ2-1, with unresolved D. Per the germline V gene, CDR1 is MNHEY and CDR2 is SMNVEV (reference sequence). The V gene lost 0 bases and the J gene lost 4 bases, with 10 bases spanning the gap. This CDR3 has 15 amino acids. The CDR3, as DNA: TGTGCCAGCAGTTTATCACAAAAAATTTACAATGAGCAGTTCTTC. It translates to CASSLSQKIYNEQFF.

The chain combines TRBV6-1 with TRBJ2-5; D is uncertain. CDR1 is MNHNS, CDR2 SASEGT, per germline. The CDR3 contains 11 residues. The V and J ends lost 6 bases and 1 base respectively, with 3 bases between them. CDR3 in amino acids: CASSSQETQYF. DNA of the CDR3: TGTGCCAGCAGCTCCCAAGAGACCCAGTACTTC.

V gene TRBV5-1 combines with J gene TRBJ1-3; D possibly corresponds to TRBD1 (5 bases). V lost 5 bases, J lost 0 bases, and 9 bases lay in between. CDR1 is SGHRS, CDR2 YFSETQ, per germline. The CDR3 totals 14 residues. The CDR3 bases are TGCGCCAGCAGGGAGGGGTTCTCTGGAAACACCATATATTTT. Amino acids: CASREGFSGNTIYF.

The V and J genes are TRBV6-5 and TRBJ2-5, with D perhaps matching TRBD2 (7 bases). The CDR3 is 15 residues long. V lost 8 bases, J lost 0 bases, and 16 bases lay in between. Looked up from germline, CDR1 is MNHEY and CDR2 is SVGAGI. The CDR3 sequence: CASEKGEGNQETQYF. The CDR3 coding sequence is TGTGCCAGCGAGAAGGGGGAGGGCAACCAAGAGACCCAGTACTTC.

This clone was counted a single time. The chain has TRBV28 and TRBJ1-1; TRBD1 agrees at 8 bases. The CDR3 contains 13 residues. With V trimmed by 8 bases and J by 1 base, 3 bases remained unmatched. Germline CDR1 is MDHEN and CDR2 is SYDVKM. The CDR3 region is CASQGQENTEAFF. CDR3 DNA sequence: TGTGCCAGCCAGGGACAGGAGAACACTGAAGCTTTCTTT.

In this sample, this clone turned up once. The chain links TRBV9 to TRBJ2-1, with D tentatively TRBD2 (5 bases). With 0 bases removed from V and 2 bases from J, the gap between germline ends came to 12 bases. CDR3 size: 16 residues. Per germline, CDR1 SGDLS and CDR2 YYNGEE. The CDR3 protein is CASSVEAGPAYNEQFF. The CDR3 DNA follows: TGTGCCAGCAGCGTAGAGGCGGGCCCGGCCTACAATGAGCAGTTCTTC. Filled out from reference TRBV9 and TRBJ2-1, the complete variable domain reads DSGVTQTPKHLITATGQRVTLRCSPRSGDLSVYWYQQSLDQGLQFLIQYYNGEERAKGNILERFSAQQFPDLHSELNLSSLELGDSALYFCASSVEAGPAYNEQFFGPGTRLTVL.

The rearrangement joins TRBV11-3 to TRBJ1-1; the match to TRBD1 covers 9 bases. After removal of 5 bases from V and 1 base from J, the junction contained 8 bases not matched to a gene. In germline, CDR1 is SGHNT, CDR2 YENEEA. CDR3 length equals 16 residues. CDR3 sequence: CASSGHGTGSNTEAFF. CDR3 DNA: TGTGCCAGCAGCGGCCATGGGACAGGGTCGAACACTGAAGCTTTCTTT.

The chain joins TRBV5-1 to TRBJ2-5; 9 bases align to TRBD2. This CDR3 comprises 15 residues. J lost 4 bases, V lost 0 bases, and 4 bases had no gene match. The germline gives CDR1 SGHRS, CDR2 YFSETQ. The CDR3 region is CASSLARGGGETQYF. CDR3 nucleotides: TGCGCCAGCAGCTTGGCCCGCGGGGGGGGAGAGACCCAGTACTTC.

The CDR3 DNA sequence: TGTGCCAGCAGCCTTGGGCAGGGAAACACCATATATTTT. Its translation: CASSLGQGNTIYF. The chain couples TRBV5-6 to TRBJ1-3; no reliable D call. Per the germline V gene, CDR1 is SGHDT and CDR2 is YYEEEE. The CDR3 is 13 amino acids. Trimming removed 4 bases at V and 4 bases at J, with 9 bases between.

This chain links TRBV29-1 with TRBJ2-2; D perhaps matches TRBD2 (5 bases). The CDR3 is 14 residues long. V was clipped by 3 bases and J by 6 bases, with 14 bases between them. Germline V gives CDR1 SQVTM, CDR2 ANQGSEA. CDR3 bases: TGCAGCGTTGATCCCGGGATACGGGCCGGGGAGCTGTTTTTT. This encodes CSVDPGIRAGELFF.

The rearrangement joins TRBV29-1 to TRBJ2-1, with D possibly TRBD1 on 6 matching bases. Looked up from germline, CDR1 is SQVTM and CDR2 is ANQGSEA. Between the trimmed V and J ends, which lost 3 bases and 6 bases, there was a span of 15 bases. The CDR3 is made up of 14 amino acids. Written as DNA, the CDR3 is TGCAGCGTTGATGTGGCAGGGGCTGGCAATGAGCAGTTCTTC. This gives the protein CSVDVAGAGNEQFF.

V usage is TRBV9 and J usage is TRBJ2-3; no reliable D call. Germline values: CDR1 SGDLS, CDR2 YYNGEE. Trimming stripped 5 bases from V and 3 bases from J, with 22 bases between. The length of the CDR3 is 17 residues. CDR3 in amino acids: CASSEFLGYTRTDTQYF. In DNA, the CDR3 is TGTGCCAGCAGTGAGTTTCTGGGCTACACCAGGACAGATACGCAGTATTTT. The full variable domain, in which reference TRBV9 and TRBJ2-3 provide the parts outside the CDR3, is DSGVTQTPKHLITATGQRVTLRCSPRSGDLSVYWYQQSLDQGLQFLIQYYNGEERAKGNILERFSAQQFPDLHSELNLSSLELGDSALYFCASSEFLGYTRTDTQYFGPGTRLTVL.

This clone has a single count. The chain carries TRBV18 and TRBJ2-5; TRBD1 might be the D (6 bases). The CDR3 extends over 17 amino acids. Germline-derived CDR1 and CDR2 are KGHSH and LQKENI. Trimming cost V 3 bases and J 5 bases, with 22 bases left between them. The CDR3 sequence is CASSPDLYDRPMETQYF. The CDR3 nucleotides are TGTGCCAGCTCACCGGACCTATACGACAGGCCTATGGAGACCCAGTACTTC.

This chain uses TRBV2 with TRBJ2-1; 8 nucleotides align to TRBD2. The CDR3 runs to 15 residues. V lost 6 bases and J lost 7; bases outside the gene matches: 11. Germline CDR1 SNHLY, CDR2 FYNNEI. The CDR3 DNA reads as TGTGCCAGCAGGACCGTGGCTAGCGGGTGGAATGAGCAGTTCTTC. It codes for CASRTVASGWNEQFF.

The chain carries TRBV28 and TRBJ1-5; D is unclear. Germline CDR1 is MDHEN and CDR2 is SYDVKM. The CDR3 has 15 residues. Trimming stripped 2 bases from V and 4 bases from J, with 12 bases between. The CDR3 DNA follows: TGTGCCAGCAGTTTAGAAGGCACAGAAAATCAGCCCCAGCATTTT. It specifies CASSLEGTENQPQHF.

The genes are TRBV5-4 and TRBJ2-2; 9 bases align to TRBD2. Germline V gene sequence: CDR1 SGHNT, CDR2 YYREEE (reference sequence). With 1 base clipped from V and 5 bases from J, the junction kept 6 bases outside the gene matches. This CDR3 is 16 amino acids long. The CDR3 region has the DNA TGTGCCAGCAGCTTGAGCGGGGGGCTACCAACCGGGGAGCTGTTTTTT. The encoded protein is CASSLSGGLPTGELFF.

This clone was seen only a few times. The chain carries TRBV28 and TRBJ2-5; 13 bases match TRBD2. Germline trimming cut 4 bases from V and 5 bases from J; bases unmatched to any gene: 7. This CDR3 has 16 residues. Germline-derived CDR1 and CDR2 are MDHEN and SYDVKM. In DNA form, the CDR3 reads TGTGCCAGCAGTTCAAGGACTAGCGGGGGATTGGAGACCCAGTACTTC. It is translated as CASSSRTSGGLETQYF.

The rearrangement links TRBV29-1 to TRBJ2-3, with TRBD2 identical over 15 bases. The trim removed 0 bases at V and 11 bases at J, leaving 6 bases unmatched. The CDR3 contains 15 residues. Germline CDR1 reads SQVTM; CDR2 reads ANQGSEA. This CDR3 is CSVEEGLAGGVGQYF. The CDR3 nucleotides are TGCAGCGTTGAAGAGGGACTAGCGGGAGGAGTAGGGCAGTATTTT.

The V and J genes are TRBV27 and TRBJ1-5; D gene uncertain. CDR1 is MNHEY, CDR2 SMNVEV, per germline (reference sequence). Trimming left V 6 bases short and J 2 bases short, with 14 bases between. CDR3 length: 15 residues. CDR3 coding DNA: TGTGCCAGCAGGCCTAGCGGACGTGGCAATCAGCCCCAGCATTTT. This sequence encodes CASRPSGRGNQPQHF.

V is TRBV7-2 and J is TRBJ2-5; D possibly corresponds to TRBD1 (6 bases). Germline V CDR1 and CDR2: SGHTA, FQGNSA. The CDR3 consists of 15 residues. Trimming shortened V by 3 bases and J by 5 bases, and 16 bases separated the two germline ends. The DNA for the CDR3 is TGTGCCAGCAGCTTCATAGGGGGTAACTGGGAGACCCAGTACTTC. Protein sequence: CASSFIGGNWETQYF.